By share, the clone carrying this T cell receptor (beta chain) ranks as medium-sized. The sorted Tregs were CD4+CD25+CD127-/low cells. From the 5' RACE reads, TCRdb called clonotypes with MiXCR, one entry per CDR3 protein. The sample has more than 9,000 distinct CDR3 sequences; roughly a sixth are singletons. This CDR3 spans 15 amino acids. V trimming: 1 base; J trimming: 7 bases; junction bases outside the gene matches: 6. Germline assignment: CDR1 SGDLS and CDR2 YYNGEE. This chain joins TRBV9 and TRBJ2-2, with 8 bases lining up with TRBD2. The receptor was derived from a female donor with breast cancer. The sequenced sample was Tregs sorted from a lymph node. CDR3 coding DNA: TGTGCCAGCAGCGTAACGACTAGCGTGGACGGGGAGCTGTTTTTT. This encodes CASSVTTSVDGELFF. Full variable domain (missing parts from reference TRBV9 and TRBJ2-2): DSGVTQTPKHLITATGQRVTLRCSPRSGDLSVYWYQQSLDQGLQFLIQYYNGEERAKGNILERFSAQQFPDLHSELNLSSLELGDSALYFCASSVTTSVDGELFFGEGSRLTVL.